The rows below give T cell receptor beta chains drawn from one sample of a study of cytomegalovirus exposure and HLA in healthy donors. Repertoires were generated with immunoSEQ multiplex PCR, while TCRdb's copy carries only in-frame clones and drops some. The sample contains around 240,000 clones, around 80% of which appear only once. The sample was PBMCs. These TCRs come from a woman between 40 and 55 years old in good health and CMV-seropositive. The conserved cysteine and the conserved F or W are not part of the CDR3 here. Size tells how often a clone was seen (once, few, many) or the class of an expanded clone, and some rows leave it out.

few	TRBV7-2	ASQGGRYNEQF
once	TRBV7-7	ASSSAGQGQETQY
-	TRBV5-8	ASSLKAGSTDTQY
-	TRBV11-2	ASSLGAGAEAF
few	TRBV5-1	ASSPLAGEVDTQY
-	TRBV4-3	ASSQTTGDTQY
-	TRBV29-1	SVELTGGNTEAF
-	TRBV6-1	ASSVQRGDYEQY
-	TRBV11-2	ASSLVRGVGHNEQF
-	TRBV27	ASSQGSSGNTIY
once	TRBV6-5	ASRRTSGYNEQF
-	TRBV27	ASSLFYIGTGNTEAF
-	TRBV4-3	ASSPIPQGGGHNEQF
-	TRBV19	ASSITSRDTGEAF
-	TRBV28	ASSLITGGYEQY
-	TRBV7-3	ASSLGQNTEAF
-	TRBV5-1	ASSLGYLGHPNYNEQF
-	TRBV7-9	ASSLGQVWEKLF
-	TRBV7-2	ASSLAGGPTDTQY
once	TRBV5-5	ASSRTGRVTDTQY
-	TRBV6-6	ASSPPRLEVDTQY
once	TRBV7-9	SSSSTGGKY
-	TRBV7-9	ASSSGLAGATDTQY
-	TRBV29-1	SAGAGADQPQH
-	TRBV27	ASSGPSGRAGEQY
-	TRBV5-1	ASSLPGQEYGYT
-	TRBV5-6	ASRQLAGSQTGQF
-	TRBV11-2	ASSFAGNTIY